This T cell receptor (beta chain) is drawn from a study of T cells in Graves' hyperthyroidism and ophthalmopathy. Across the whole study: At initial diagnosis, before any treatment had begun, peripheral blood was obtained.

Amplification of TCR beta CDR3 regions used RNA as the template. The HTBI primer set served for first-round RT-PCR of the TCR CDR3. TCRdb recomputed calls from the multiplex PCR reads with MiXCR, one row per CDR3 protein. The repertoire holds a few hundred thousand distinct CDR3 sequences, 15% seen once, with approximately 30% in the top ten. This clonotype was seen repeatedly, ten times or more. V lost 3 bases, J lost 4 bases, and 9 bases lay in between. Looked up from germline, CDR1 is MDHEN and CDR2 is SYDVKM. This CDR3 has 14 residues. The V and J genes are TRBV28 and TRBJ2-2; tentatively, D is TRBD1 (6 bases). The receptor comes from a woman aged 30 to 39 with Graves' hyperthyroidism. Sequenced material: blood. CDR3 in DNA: TGTGCCAGCAGTTTGGTAGGGGGCACCGGGGAGCTGTTTTTT. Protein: CASSLVGGTGELFF. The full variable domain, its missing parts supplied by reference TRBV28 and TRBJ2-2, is DVKVTQSSRYLVKRTGEKVFLECVQDMDHENMFWYRQDPGLGLRLIYFSYDVKMKEKGDIPEGYSVSREKKERFSLILESASTNQTSMYLCASSLVGGTGELFFGEGSRLTVL.